The 16 T cell receptor beta chains in this list originate from one sample, sequenced in a study of cytomegalovirus exposure and HLA in healthy donors. Using immunoSEQ multiplex PCR, the repertoire was profiled, and TCRdb retains in-frame clones only, with some absent. The sample holds about 160,000 clones, 88% seen once. Input material: PBMCs. The receptor source for this set is a young man in good health and CMV-seronegative.

This sequence joins TRBV6-5 and TRBJ2-3; 7 bases map to TRBD2. The CDR3 sequence is 15 residues long. Per the germline V gene, CDR1 is MNHEY and CDR2 is SVGAGI. With V trimmed by 7 bases and J by 7 bases, 14 bases remained unmatched. The CDR3 DNA follows: TGTGCCAGCACAGGAGTTGCGGGAGAATCTTATACGCAGTATTTT. As protein: CASTGVAGESYTQYF.

The chain is built from TRBV5-1 and TRBJ2-1; 11 bases are a match to TRBD1. Trimming cost V 4 bases and J 9 bases; bases outside gene matches: 9. Germline assignment: CDR1 SGHRS and CDR2 YFSETQ. The length of the CDR3 is 15 residues. CDR3 protein: CASSPGQGARAEQFF. The CDR3 DNA reads as TGCGCCAGCAGCCCCGGACAGGGGGCGCGTGCTGAGCAGTTCTTC.

This chain uses TRBV7-9 with TRBJ2-7; 11 positions match TRBD2. Germline CDR1 is SEHNR and CDR2 is FQNEAQ (reference sequence). V lost 4 bases, J lost 7 bases, and 3 bases stayed unmatched. The CDR3 runs to 13 residues. The CDR3 bases are TGTGCCAGCAGCTGGGGGACTAGCGGAGAGCAGTACTTC. This translates into CASSWGTSGEQYF. Complete variable domain (other parts from reference TRBV7-9 and TRBJ2-7): DTGVSQNPRHKITKRGQNVTFRCDPISEHNRLYWYRQTLGQGPEFLTYFQNEAQLEKSRLLSDRFSAERPKGSFSTLEIQRTEQGDSAMYLCASSWGTSGEQYFGPGTRLTVT.

This chain uses TRBV9 with TRBJ2-7; a weak D match, TRBD2 (6 bases). With 3 bases removed from V and 6 bases from J, the gap between germline ends came to 10 bases. Germline CDR1 reads SGDLS; CDR2 reads YYNGEE. The length of the CDR3 is 12 residues. The CDR3 DNA is TGTGCCAGCAGCGCGGGCGGGATCGAGCAGTACTTC. Its protein is CASSAGGIEQYF.

This chain links TRBV27 with TRBJ1-2, with D perhaps TRBD1 (5 bases). Germline lookup yields CDR1 MNHEY and CDR2 SMNVEV (reference sequence). Trimming took 2 bases from V and 7 from J, leaving 11 bases between them. This CDR3 contains 13 residues. CDR3 in amino acids: CASSLDPQGGYTF. The CDR3 region has the DNA TGTGCCAGCAGTTTAGACCCTCAGGGTGGCTACACCTTC.

The genes are TRBV7-9 and TRBJ2-1; TRBD2 agrees at 13 bases. CDR1 is SEHNR, CDR2 FQNEAQ, per germline (reference sequence). CDR3 length equals 15 residues. Trimming cost V 4 bases and J 3 bases; bases outside gene matches: 0. The CDR3 coding sequence is TGTGCCAGCAGCTGGACTAGCGGGAGCTACAATGAGCAGTTCTTC. Amino acids: CASSWTSGSYNEQFF.

The rearrangement links TRBV29-1 to TRBJ2-7; 9 nucleotides agree with TRBD1. The CDR3 spans 16 residues. V lost 7 bases to trimming and J lost 0 bases; unmatched junction nucleotides: 13. Germline-derived CDR1 and CDR2 are SQVTM and ANQGSEA. The CDR3 DNA reads as TGCAGCGGTGCGCTCGGGACAGGGTCGGTCTCCTACGAGCAGTACTTC. This gives the protein CSGALGTGSVSYEQYF.

This sequence joins TRBV5-1 and TRBJ1-2, with 8 bases identical to TRBD1. The CDR3 spans 12 residues. Germline loops: CDR1 SGHRS, CDR2 YFSETQ. The junction had 4 bases not matched to a gene; V was cut back by 4 bases and J by 8 bases. The CDR3: CASSTDRDGYTF. The CDR3 DNA reads as TGCGCCAGCAGCACGGACAGGGACGGCTACACCTTC.

This sequence joins TRBV11-2 and TRBJ2-5; D is ambiguous. Germline CDR1 is SGHAT and CDR2 is FQNNGV. The CDR3 is 13 residues long. Trimming stripped 2 bases from V and 5 bases from J, with 9 bases between. CDR3 coding DNA: TGTGCCAGCAGCTTACGGGTGCGGGAGACCCAGTACTTC. Its protein product is CASSLRVRETQYF.

The chain recombines TRBV19 with TRBJ2-1; perhaps TRBD1 as D (6 bases). The V gene lost 6 bases and the J gene lost 0 bases, with 15 bases spanning the gap. Germline CDR1 LNHDA, CDR2 SQIVND (reference sequence). This CDR3 has 16 residues. CDR3 DNA: TGTGCCAGTAGCCTAGGACAGCGGAGCTCCTACAATGAGCAGTTCTTC. Its protein product is CASSLGQRSSYNEQFF.

The rearrangement links TRBV5-6 to TRBJ2-2, with TRBD1 matching over 8 bases. With V trimmed by 4 bases and J by 0 bases, 5 bases remained unmatched. The CDR3 extends over 16 amino acids. Germline CDR1 reads SGHDT; CDR2 reads YYEEEE. The CDR3 DNA follows: TGTGCCAGCAGCCTTATGGACAGGGCGAACACCGGGGAGCTGTTTTTT. The encoded protein is CASSLMDRANTGELFF. Filled out from reference TRBV5-6 and TRBJ2-2, the complete variable domain reads DAGVTQSPTHLIKTRGQQVTLRCSPKSGHDTVSWYQQALGQGPQFIFQYYEEEERQRGNFPDRFSGHQFPNYSSELNVNALLLGDSALYLCASSLMDRANTGELFFGEGSRLTVL.

The chain has TRBV19 and TRBJ1-6; D not certain. From germline, CDR1 is LNHDA and CDR2 SQIVND (reference sequence). This CDR3 comprises 13 residues. Deletions cut 0 bases from V and 11 bases from J, with 8 bases between. CDR3 in amino acids: CASSIEGNPPLHF. DNA for the CDR3: TGTGCCAGTAGTATAGAGGGCAATCCACCCCTCCACTTT. The variable domain in full, with the rest retrieved from reference TRBV19 and TRBJ1-6, is DGGITQSPKYLFRKEGQNVTLSCEQNLNHDAMYWYRQDPGQGLRLIYYSQIVNDFQKGDIAEGYSVSREKKESFPLTVTSAQKNPTAFYLCASSIEGNPPLHFGNGTRLTVT.

This clone came up a few times. The chain is built from TRBV7-9 and TRBJ2-7, with TRBD1 matching 7 bases. Unmatched junction bases numbered 7, after V lost 0 bases and J lost 5 bases. The CDR3 covers 15 residues. Germline values: CDR1 SEHNR, CDR2 FQNEAQ (reference sequence). CDR3 amino acids: CASSLADRVGDEQYF. CDR3 in DNA: TGTGCCAGCAGCTTAGCAGACAGGGTGGGCGACGAGCAGTACTTC.

The chain joins TRBV27 to TRBJ1-2; possibly TRBD1 for D (6 bases). Germline V gives CDR1 MNHEY, CDR2 SMNVEV (reference sequence). The CDR3 is 14 amino acids. V was trimmed by 6 bases and J by 4 bases, leaving 15 bases between them. CDR3 in DNA: TGTGCCAGCAGACAACCAGGGGTGTCCTATGGCTACACCTTC. Its translation: CASRQPGVSYGYTF.

The chain is built from TRBV9 and TRBJ2-7; maybe TRBD1 (6 bases). CDR3 length: 15 residues. The germline gives CDR1 SGDLS, CDR2 YYNGEE. V shed 0 bases and J shed 0 bases, with 10 bases lying between them. DNA for the CDR3: TGTGCCAGCAGCGTAGCTACAGGGAACTCCTACGAGCAGTACTTC. As protein: CASSVATGNSYEQYF. The full variable domain, in which reference TRBV9 and TRBJ2-7 provide the parts outside the CDR3, is DSGVTQTPKHLITATGQRVTLRCSPRSGDLSVYWYQQSLDQGLQFLIQYYNGEERAKGNILERFSAQQFPDLHSELNLSSLELGDSALYFCASSVATGNSYEQYFGPGTRLTVT.

This chain uses TRBV14 with TRBJ1-2; D gene unclear. Germline-derived CDR1 and CDR2 are SGHDN and FVKESK. V gave up 1 base and J gave up 4 bases, with 13 bases separating them. The CDR3 totals 15 residues. CDR3 loop: CASSQGSAGFYGYTF. CDR3 bases: TGTGCCAGCAGCCAAGGTTCTGCCGGTTTCTATGGCTACACCTTC.